This T cell receptor (beta chain) was identified during a study of T cells in Graves' hyperthyroidism and ophthalmopathy (dated by TCRdb to between 2017 and 2020). About the investigation overall: Peripheral blood was sampled at the time of initial diagnosis, prior to any treatment. To identify distinguishing TCR V-J signatures, a discovery cohort of roughly 100 patients was used, comprising some 43 with Graves' ophthalmopathy and around 60 with stable Graves' hyperthyroidism. Prospective prediction of ophthalmopathy was tested in an independent validation cohort of 18 to 20 hyperthyroidism patients and some 17 patients who later progressed to ophthalmopathy. The approximately 97 discovery patients were randomly divided into training and test sets at a 7:3 ratio. The study also compared thyroid tissue and blood T-cell repertoires from a handful of Graves' hyperthyroidism patients. Once sampling was done, hyperthyroidism patients were given methimazole at a starting dose of 30 mg daily, whereas ophthalmopathy patients were given high-dose intravenous methylprednisolone. TCR Vbeta CDR3 sequencing of roughly 140 peripheral blood samples (under 45 ophthalmopathy, 75 hyperthyroidism and around 17 progressor patients) is reported in the paper. Study-wide conclusions, independent of this receptor: Most expanded thyroid clonotypes (frequency above 0.001) were also detected in blood, a finding suggesting that blood repertoires may reflect thyroid immune responses. In validation, the model predicted progression to ophthalmopathy with roughly 70% sensitivity and approximately 78% specificity, a median of 6.5 months before onset. Sample size was not statistically predetermined, and investigators were not blinded to group allocation. A 13 V-J signature model separated ophthalmopathy from stable hyperthyroidism, with 87.88% sensitivity and 81.08% specificity in cross-validation and 80%/75% in testing.

The TCR beta CDR3 regions were amplified from the RNA transcripts. For the first round of RT-PCR on the TCR CDR3, the HTBI primer set was used together with the Qiagen OneStep RT-PCR kit. A second multiplex PCR round built the libraries, followed by size selection and purification. The libraries were sequenced on an Illumina HiSeq2000 using paired-end 100 bp reads. The authors' pipeline ran thus. SOAPnuke was used to process the raw data, removing reads that contained adapters or uncalled bases, had a mean Phred below 15, or lacked an exact match to the constant primer or identifier. COPE v1.2.5 was used to merge high-quality paired reads, and clonotypes were defined as unique nucleotide sequences. MiTCR v1.1 was used to align clonotypes to the IMGT TRBV, TRBD and TRBJ reference segments. The analysis was restricted to V-J combinations with a frequency above 0.0001, which together covered over 99% of the repertoires. The TCS score was defined as the ratio of F50 (clonal expansion) to E x V (chaos), calculated using BLOSUM62-based TCRdist between CDR3 peptides within each V-J. Welch's t-statistics and random forest reduced 500 to 650 V-J features to 10 to 15, which were used in a naive Bayes classifier (R e1071). The Morisita-Horn index was used to measure how similar the thyroid and blood repertoires were. TCRdb passed the public sequencing reads through fastp at Q25 and MiXCR, retaining productive beta sequences. Rows are combined by CDR3 protein, so each entry shows the most common genes and DNA. TCRdb, not the original authors, processed these V and J calls. In this sample the table shows about 840,000 distinct CDR3 sequences, over 35% of which occur a single time. 8% to 9% of the sample is in the top ten clones.

On this clonotype: Its cognate antigen has yet to be identified. At one of its ends the junction is not consistent with the germline gene, which may arise from a read error.

Graves' hyperthyroidism was defined as stable when no progression to ophthalmopathy occurred over 18 months of follow-up. Hyperthyroidism patients were aged 18 to 65 years and newly diagnosed, with disease duration of less than 2 months. Any patient with an uncontrolled infection, another autoimmune disease, pregnancy or lactation was excluded. Diagnoses were established on the basis of clinical symptoms, serum thyroxine and TRAb, thyroid ultrasound, and orbital computed tomography. Ficoll-Paque density gradient centrifugation was used to isolate PBMCs from 8 to 10 ml of fresh peripheral blood. Total RNA was extracted with Trizol reagent, and quality was checked on an Agilent 2100 Bioanalyzer. Inclusive of the bounding cysteine and phenylalanine, the CDR3 is 14 residues long. The DNA shown is the 42-base CDR3, in frame from base 1. The germline V gene sets CDR1 to SGHAT and CDR2 to FQNNGV.

The TCR comes from a man aged 18-30 years with Graves' hyperthyroidism. The chain joins TRBV11-2 to TRBJ1-5; perhaps TRBD1 is the D gene, with 5 bases matching. Material: blood. The bases read TGTGCCAACAGCTTAGTCAGGGGCAATCAGCCCCAGCATTTT. It specifies CANSLVRGNQPQHF.